These T cell receptor beta chains were read from a single sample in a study of blood T cells in healthy people across ages. TCRdb used MiXCR to reprocess the 5' RACE reads, holding one entry per CDR3 protein. The sample holds about 720,000 distinct CDR3 sequences, around 25% seen once. This sample was shared with a second study, whose subject was T cells of mothers and their children.

Sample: blood. These TCRs come from a boy between 10 and 17 years old in good health. The CDR3 runs from the conserved cysteine through the conserved F or W. A D gene is named only where the DNA matches it firmly. Size is omitted from some rows. Given values are once, few, many or a class for expanded clones.

clone_size: few
v_call: TRBV28
j_call: TRBJ1-2
d_call: .
cdr3_aa: CASSPTGFGYTF
cdr3_nt: TGTGCCAGCAGTCCGACAGGTTTTGGCTACACCTTC

clone_size: few
v_call: TRBV7-9
j_call: TRBJ2-2
d_call: .
cdr3_aa: CASSYGTSTSGGELFF
cdr3_nt: TGTGCCAGCAGCTACGGGACCTCCACGTCGGGCGGGGAGCTGTTTTTT

clone_size: .
v_call: TRBV14
j_call: TRBJ2-1
d_call: TRBD2
cdr3_aa: CASSQDKVRLAGAYNEQFF
cdr3_nt: TGTGCCAGCAGCCAAGATAAGGTGAGGCTAGCGGGGGCCTACAATGAGCAGTTCTTC

clone_size: .
v_call: TRBV6-6
j_call: TRBJ2-7
d_call: .
cdr3_aa: CASRGAVRTYEQYF
cdr3_nt: TGTGCCAGCAGGGGTGCTGTCCGAACCTACGAGCAGTACTTC

clone_size: .
v_call: TRBV7-2
j_call: TRBJ1-4
d_call: TRBD1
cdr3_aa: CASSLSGTGVKKLFF
cdr3_nt: TGTGCCAGCAGCTTAAGCGGGACAGGGGTCAAAAAACTGTTTTTT

clone_size: many
v_call: TRBV12-3/TRBV12-4
j_call: TRBJ2-5
d_call: .
cdr3_aa: CASSLALAGQETQYF
cdr3_nt: TGTGCCAGCAGTTTAGCGCTCGCAGGCCAAGAGACCCAGTACTTC

clone_size: .
v_call: TRBV9
j_call: TRBJ2-5
d_call: TRBD2
cdr3_aa: CASSVAIRTSGRRETQYF
cdr3_nt: TGTGCCAGCAGCGTAGCGATCAGGACTAGCGGGAGGAGGGAGACCCAGTACTTC

clone_size: .
v_call: TRBV6-6
j_call: TRBJ1-2
d_call: TRBD1
cdr3_aa: CASSQSAGGAYGYTF
cdr3_nt: TGTGCCAGCAGCCAATCGGCAGGGGGGGCCTATGGCTACACCTTC

clone_size: .
v_call: TRBV30
j_call: TRBJ1-3
d_call: .
cdr3_aa: CAWSHQNSGDTIYF
cdr3_nt: TGTGCCTGGAGTCATCAGAATTCTGGAGACACCATATATTTT

clone_size: .
v_call: TRBV27
j_call: TRBJ1-4
d_call: TRBD1
cdr3_aa: CASSPDRGGATNEKLFF
cdr3_nt: TGTGCCAGCAGTCCCGACAGGGGCGGCGCAACTAATGAAAAACTGTTTTTT

clone_size: .
v_call: TRBV28
j_call: TRBJ1-1
d_call: .
cdr3_aa: CASSSYGQGGGTEAFF
cdr3_nt: TGTGCCAGCAGTTCGTATGGGCAGGGTGGCGGCACTGAAGCTTTCTTT

clone_size: few
v_call: TRBV7-9
j_call: TRBJ2-5
d_call: .
cdr3_aa: CASSAGTGTHQETQYF
cdr3_nt: TGTGCCAGCAGCGCAGGGACCGGGACACACCAAGAGACCCAGTACTTC

clone_size: .
v_call: TRBV4-3
j_call: TRBJ2-3
d_call: .
cdr3_aa: CASSQDRGGRVQYF
cdr3_nt: TGCGCCAGCAGCCAAGATAGGGGGGGGAGGGTGCAGTATTTT

clone_size: many
v_call: TRBV4-2
j_call: TRBJ2-5
d_call: .
cdr3_aa: CASSQYFSGETQYF
cdr3_nt: TGTGCCAGCAGCCAGTACTTCTCGGGAGAGACCCAGTACTTC

clone_size: few
v_call: TRBV28
j_call: TRBJ1-5
d_call: TRBD1
cdr3_aa: CASSPLTGKWHF
cdr3_nt: TGTGCCAGCAGTCCACTGACAGGGAAGTGGCATTTT

clone_size: few
v_call: TRBV20-1
j_call: TRBJ2-1
d_call: .
cdr3_aa: CSAAREREQFF
cdr3_nt: TGCAGTGCGGCTCGGGAGAGGGAGCAGTTCTTC

clone_size: .
v_call: TRBV6-2/TRBV6-3
j_call: TRBJ1-1
d_call: .
cdr3_aa: CASSLAGSITEAFF
cdr3_nt: TGTGCCAGCAGTTTGGCAGGGAGTATCACTGAAGCTTTCTTT

clone_size: once
v_call: TRBV20-1
j_call: TRBJ2-5
d_call: .
cdr3_aa: CSARDRPGPSKETQYF
cdr3_nt: TGCAGTGCTAGAGATCGCCCGGGGCCTAGCAAGGAGACCCAGTACTTC

clone_size: .
v_call: TRBV11-2
j_call: TRBJ1-3
d_call: .
cdr3_aa: CASSSQNSGNTIYF
cdr3_nt: TGTGCCAGCAGCTCCCAGAACTCTGGAAACACCATATATTTT

clone_size: once
v_call: TRBV20-1
j_call: TRBJ1-1
d_call: TRBD1
cdr3_aa: CSADLRDSLLNTEAFF
cdr3_nt: TGCAGTGCTGACCTCCGGGACAGCCTTTTGAACACTGAAGCTTTCTTT

clone_size: many
v_call: TRBV7-2
j_call: TRBJ2-7
d_call: .
cdr3_aa: CASSLEGLGEQYF
cdr3_nt: TGTGCCAGCAGCTTAGAGGGACTTGGCGAGCAGTACTTC

clone_size: .
v_call: TRBV15
j_call: TRBJ2-1
d_call: .
cdr3_aa: CATRGAGFNEQFF
cdr3_nt: TGTGCCACCAGGGGTGCAGGGTTCAATGAGCAGTTCTTC

clone_size: few
v_call: TRBV11-2
j_call: TRBJ1-1
d_call: .
cdr3_aa: CASSLIKSPEAFF
cdr3_nt: TGTGCCAGCAGCTTAATAAAGAGCCCTGAAGCTTTCTTT

clone_size: .
v_call: TRBV7-2
j_call: TRBJ1-1
d_call: .
cdr3_aa: CASSLRGGRAPEAFF
cdr3_nt: TGTGCCAGCAGCCTCCGGGGAGGGAGAGCACCCGAAGCTTTCTTT

clone_size: .
v_call: TRBV29-1
j_call: TRBJ2-5
d_call: .
cdr3_aa: CSVDSGLRETQYF
cdr3_nt: TGCAGCGTTGATTCAGGACTAAGAGAGACCCAGTACTTC

clone_size: .
v_call: TRBV12-3/TRBV12-4
j_call: TRBJ2-5
d_call: .
cdr3_aa: CASTERAQETQYF
cdr3_nt: TGTGCCAGCACAGAGCGGGCACAAGAGACCCAGTACTTC

clone_size: .
v_call: TRBV11-2
j_call: TRBJ2-2
d_call: .
cdr3_aa: CASSKQPGQPNTGELFF
cdr3_nt: TGTGCCAGCAGTAAACAACCGGGACAACCGAACACCGGGGAGCTGTTTTTT

clone_size: .
v_call: TRBV28
j_call: TRBJ2-3
d_call: .
cdr3_aa: CASIEGSTDTQYF
cdr3_nt: TGTGCCAGCATTGAGGGGAGCACAGATACGCAGTATTTT

clone_size: .
v_call: TRBV6-5
j_call: TRBJ2-7
d_call: .
cdr3_aa: CAAGDMVYGQYF
cdr3_nt: TGTGCCGCTGGGGATATGGTCTACGGGCAGTACTTC

clone_size: .
v_call: TRBV28
j_call: TRBJ2-1
d_call: TRBD2
cdr3_aa: CASSLNGLAGGLNEQFF
cdr3_nt: TGTGCCAGCAGTTTAAACGGCCTAGCGGGGGGCCTCAATGAGCAGTTCTTC

clone_size: .
v_call: TRBV28
j_call: TRBJ2-2
d_call: TRBD2
cdr3_aa: CASSPLGVAGAGELFF
cdr3_nt: TGTGCCAGCAGTCCGCTGGGGGTAGCGGGAGCCGGGGAGCTGTTTTTT

clone_size: .
v_call: TRBV5-1
j_call: TRBJ1-2
d_call: .
cdr3_aa: CASSLTFLSGYTF
cdr3_nt: TGCGCCAGCAGCCTCACCTTCCTAAGTGGCTACACCTTC

clone_size: .
v_call: TRBV29-1
j_call: TRBJ2-7
d_call: .
cdr3_aa: CSAEQGDHYEQYF
cdr3_nt: TGCAGCGCTGAACAGGGAGACCACTACGAGCAGTACTTC

clone_size: .
v_call: TRBV2
j_call: TRBJ2-3
d_call: TRBD2
cdr3_aa: CASSPRPSGGTDTQYF
cdr3_nt: TGTGCCAGCAGTCCTCGCCCTAGCGGGGGCACAGATACGCAGTATTTT

clone_size: .
v_call: TRBV27
j_call: TRBJ2-5
d_call: .
cdr3_aa: CASSLSGRGSETQYF
cdr3_nt: TGTGCCAGCAGTTTATCTGGCAGGGGAAGTGAGACCCAGTACTTC

clone_size: few
v_call: TRBV12-3/TRBV12-4
j_call: TRBJ2-7
d_call: TRBD2
cdr3_aa: CASSLGGLAGENEQYF
cdr3_nt: TGTGCCAGCAGTTTAGGGGGACTAGCGGGAGAAAACGAGCAGTACTTC

clone_size: .
v_call: TRBV12-3/TRBV12-4
j_call: TRBJ2-2
d_call: .
cdr3_aa: CASSSRTSGELFF
cdr3_nt: TGTGCCAGCAGTTCCCGGACGAGCGGGGAGCTGTTTTTT

clone_size: few
v_call: TRBV6-5
j_call: TRBJ1-6
d_call: .
cdr3_aa: CASSYSNRDNSPLHF
cdr3_nt: TGTGCCAGCAGTTACTCGAACAGGGATAATTCACCCCTCCACTTT

clone_size: .
v_call: TRBV28
j_call: TRBJ2-6
d_call: .
cdr3_aa: CASSSMAPGEFSGANVLTF
cdr3_nt: TGTGCCAGCAGTTCCATGGCCCCGGGGGAATTCTCTGGGGCCAACGTCCTGACTTTC

clone_size: few
v_call: TRBV21-1
j_call: TRBJ2-7
d_call: .
cdr3_aa: CASSKEGQPLWYEQYF
cdr3_nt: TGTGCCAGCAGCAAAGAGGGACAGCCCCTTTGGTACGAGCAGTACTTC

clone_size: .
v_call: TRBV12-3/TRBV12-4
j_call: TRBJ1-5
d_call: TRBD1
cdr3_aa: CASSETGWNQPQHF
cdr3_nt: TGTGCCAGCAGTGAGACAGGGTGGAATCAGCCCCAGCATTTT

clone_size: few
v_call: TRBV28
j_call: TRBJ2-1
d_call: .
cdr3_aa: CASSFLRGDSSYNEQFF
cdr3_nt: TGTGCCAGCAGTTTTCTCAGGGGGGACAGCTCCTACAATGAGCAGTTCTTC

clone_size: .
v_call: TRBV12-3/TRBV12-4
j_call: TRBJ2-1
d_call: .
cdr3_aa: CASSFPTYNEQFF
cdr3_nt: TGTGCCAGCAGTTTCCCAACATACAATGAGCAGTTCTTC

clone_size: .
v_call: TRBV4-1
j_call: TRBJ1-4
d_call: .
cdr3_aa: CASSQAVGREKLFF
cdr3_nt: TGCGCCAGCAGCCAGGCGGTGGGTCGTGAAAAACTGTTTTTT

clone_size: .
v_call: TRBV7-2
j_call: TRBJ2-7
d_call: .
cdr3_aa: CASSLGPDPTYEQYF
cdr3_nt: TGTGCCAGCAGCTTAGGTCCCGACCCGACCTACGAGCAGTACTTC

clone_size: .
v_call: TRBV7-9
j_call: TRBJ1-1
d_call: .
cdr3_aa: CASSPRDTPGRTEAFF
cdr3_nt: TGTGCCAGCAGCCCAAGGGACACCCCAGGTCGCACTGAAGCTTTCTTT

clone_size: .
v_call: TRBV25-1
j_call: TRBJ2-7
d_call: .
cdr3_aa: CASSEGPGDEQYF
cdr3_nt: TGTGCCAGCAGTGAAGGTCCGGGGGACGAGCAGTACTTC

clone_size: few
v_call: TRBV13
j_call: TRBJ2-5
d_call: .
cdr3_aa: CASSSVSRTDQETQYF
cdr3_nt: TGTGCCAGCAGCTCCGTTTCCCGGACAGACCAAGAGACCCAGTACTTC

clone_size: few
v_call: TRBV20-1
j_call: TRBJ1-2
d_call: .
cdr3_aa: CSAADLRDRDYNCGYTF
cdr3_nt: .

clone_size: .
v_call: TRBV12-3/TRBV12-4
j_call: TRBJ2-1
d_call: .
cdr3_aa: CASSLGGVANEQFF
cdr3_nt: TGTGCCAGCAGCCTTGGGGGTGTCGCAAATGAGCAGTTCTTC

clone_size: .
v_call: TRBV9
j_call: TRBJ2-5
d_call: .
cdr3_aa: CASSKGVNGGTQYF
cdr3_nt: TGTGCCAGCAGCAAAGGGGTGAACGGGGGGACCCAGTACTTC

clone_size: few
v_call: TRBV12-3/TRBV12-4
j_call: TRBJ2-4
d_call: .
cdr3_aa: CASSPGWAGDIAKNIQYF
cdr3_nt: TGTGCCAGCAGTCCAGGTTGGGCAGGGGATATAGCCAAAAACATTCAGTACTTC

clone_size: few
v_call: TRBV5-5
j_call: TRBJ2-7
d_call: .
cdr3_aa: CASSLELVGTREQYF
cdr3_nt: TGTGCCAGCAGCTTGGAACTAGTAGGGACTCGAGAGCAGTACTTC

clone_size: .
v_call: TRBV5-5
j_call: TRBJ1-1
d_call: TRBD1
cdr3_aa: CASSSGGRGHTEAFF
cdr3_nt: TGTGCCAGCAGCTCCGGGGGCAGGGGGCACACTGAAGCTTTCTTT